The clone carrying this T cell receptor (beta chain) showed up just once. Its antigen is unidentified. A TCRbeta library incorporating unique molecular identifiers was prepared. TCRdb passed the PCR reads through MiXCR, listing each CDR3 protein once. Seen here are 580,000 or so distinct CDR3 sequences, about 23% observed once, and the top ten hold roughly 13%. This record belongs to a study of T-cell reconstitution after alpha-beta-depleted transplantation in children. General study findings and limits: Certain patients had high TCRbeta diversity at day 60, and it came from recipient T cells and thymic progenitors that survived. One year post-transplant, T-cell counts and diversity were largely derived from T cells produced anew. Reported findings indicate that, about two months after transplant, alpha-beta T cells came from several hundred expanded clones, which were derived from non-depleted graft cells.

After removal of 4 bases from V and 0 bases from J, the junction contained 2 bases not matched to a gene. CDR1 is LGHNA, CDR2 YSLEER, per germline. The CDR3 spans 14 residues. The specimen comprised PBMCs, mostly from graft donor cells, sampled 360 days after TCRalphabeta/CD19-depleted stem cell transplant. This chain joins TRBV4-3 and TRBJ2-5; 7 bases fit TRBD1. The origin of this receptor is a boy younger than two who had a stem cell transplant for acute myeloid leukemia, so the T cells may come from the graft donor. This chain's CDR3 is CASSPQGYQETQYF. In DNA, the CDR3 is TGCGCCAGCAGCCCACAGGGGTACCAAGAGACCCAGTACTTC.